Below are 17 T cell receptor beta chains sequenced from a single sample in a study of blood T cell repertoires in COVID-19. The table came from immunoSEQ multiplex PCR; TCRdb's copy has only in-frame clones and leaves some out. The table records about 250,000 clones, 80% to 85% of them present only once. The specimen was peripheral blood. Receptors originate from a man in his forties or fifties with acute or convalescent COVID-19.

The chain combines TRBV2 with TRBJ2-1; 11 bases line up with TRBD1. V lost 10 bases to trimming and J lost 12 bases; unmatched junction nucleotides: 32. CDR3 size: 20 residues. The germline V gene has CDR1 SNHLY and CDR2 FYNNEI. CDR3 protein: CAMPRMGTGGLGTDGMGQFF. DNA for the CDR3: TGTGCCATGCCTCGAATGGGGACAGGGGGTTTAGGGACAGACGGGATGGGGCAGTTCTTC.

This sequence joins TRBV2 and TRBJ1-5; 8 nucleotides match TRBD1. The germline CDR1 and CDR2 sequences are SNHLY and FYNNEI. This CDR3 has 14 residues. J lost 1 base, V lost 5 bases, and 1 base had no gene match. CDR3 in DNA: TGTGCCAGCAGTAGACAGGGGAGCAATCAGCCCCAGCATTTT. This gives the protein CASSRQGSNQPQHF.

The rearrangement uses TRBV18 and TRBJ2-4; the D is unclear. Trimming removed 3 bases at V and 0 bases at J, with 12 bases between. Germline CDR1 reads KGHSH; CDR2 reads LQKENI. The CDR3 spans 16 residues. The CDR3 loop is CASSPNPSIAKNIQYF. DNA for the CDR3: TGTGCCAGCTCACCCAATCCCTCTATAGCCAAAAACATTCAGTACTTC. Variable domain in full (rest from reference TRBV18 and TRBJ2-4): NAGVMQNPRHLVRRRGQEARLRCSPMKGHSHVYWYRQLPEEGLKFMVYLQKENIIDESGMPKERFSAEFPKEGPSILRIQQVVRGDSAAYFCASSPNPSIAKNIQYFGAGTRLSVL.

The table lists this clone with a count of one. V gene TRBV11-2 combines with J gene TRBJ2-5; the D is unclear. The CDR3 length is 11 residues. Germline loops: CDR1 SGHAT, CDR2 FQNNGV. Trimming removed 5 bases at V and 3 bases at J, with 4 bases between. The CDR3: CASSPKETQYF. CDR3 bases: TGTGCCAGCAGCCCAAAAGAGACCCAGTACTTC.

This chain links TRBV12-3 or TRBV12-4 with TRBJ1-2, with D possibly being TRBD1 (6 bases). The CDR3 is 12 residues long. V dropped 2 bases and J dropped 8 bases, with 9 bases sitting between them. The CDR3 is CASSLQGWGYTF. Written as DNA, the CDR3 is TGTGCCAGCAGTTTACAGGGGTGGGGCTACACCTTC.

The V gene is TRBV6-5, the J gene TRBJ1-6; D gene ambiguous. Germline V CDR1 and CDR2: MNHEY, SVGAGI. Trimming shortened V by 6 bases and J by 10 bases, and 13 bases separated the two germline ends. CDR3 size: 13 residues. The DNA of the CDR3 is TGTGCCAGCAGACCCGCCCAAAGCTCACCCCTCCACTTT. As protein: CASRPAQSSPLHF.

V usage is TRBV19 and J usage is TRBJ2-5; 7 nucleotides agree with TRBD1. The germline gives CDR1 LNHDA, CDR2 SQIVND (reference sequence). The CDR3 covers 14 residues. Germline trimming cut 7 bases from V and 6 bases from J; bases unmatched to any gene: 11. The CDR3 DNA reads TGTGCCAGTACTAGGGGAACAGGGGAACAGACCCAGTACTTC. This encodes CASTRGTGEQTQYF.

The chain employs TRBV2 and TRBJ1-4; 7 bases line up with TRBD1. Germline V gives CDR1 SNHLY, CDR2 FYNNEI. This CDR3 comprises 15 residues. J lost 5 bases, V lost 8 bases, and 11 bases had no gene match. CDR3 coding DNA: TGTGCCAGCTCCAGAGGGGGACAGCTAAATGAAAAACTGTTTTTT. Amino acids: CASSRGGQLNEKLFF. Using reference TRBV2 and TRBJ1-4 for the parts outside the CDR3, the full variable domain is EPEVTQTPSHQVTQMGQEVILRCVPISNHLYFYWYRQILGQKVEFLVSFYNNEISEKSEIFDDQFSVERPDGSNFTLKIRSTKLEDSAMYFCASSRGGQLNEKLFFGSGTQLSVL.

The CDR3 coding sequence is TGTGCCACTCGTAGCGGGAGTAGTTCGAATGAGCAGTTCTTC. Translating gives CATRSGSSSNEQFF. The V gene is TRBV24-1, the J gene TRBJ2-1; 9 nucleotides align to TRBD2. The CDR3 totals 14 residues. Germline CDR1 KGHDR, CDR2 SFDVKD. V dropped 10 bases and J dropped 7; count of bases not matched to a gene: 10.

The chain couples TRBV18 to TRBJ1-2, with D unresolved. Germline V lookup: CDR1 KGHSH, CDR2 LQKENI. With 6 bases removed from V and 0 bases from J, the gap between germline ends came to 11 bases. CDR3 length equals 14 residues. CDR3 sequence (DNA): TGTGCCAGCTCCGAGTACCGGTCTAACTATGGCTACACCTTC. Translation gives CASSEYRSNYGYTF.

The V call is TRBV19, the J call TRBJ2-5, with D maybe TRBD1 (6 bases). Germline values: CDR1 LNHDA, CDR2 SQIVND (reference sequence). V was pared by 5 bases and J by 5 bases, with 18 bases between. CDR3 length: 15 amino acids. The CDR3 is CASSLARGLKETQYF. DNA for the CDR3: TGTGCCAGTAGTCTGGCCAGGGGTTTGAAGGAGACCCAGTACTTC.

This clone was seen once. One end of the junction varies from germline; a read error may be responsible. The chain is built from TRBV6-5 and TRBJ2-3; 14 bases align to TRBD2. The CDR3 runs to 12 residues. Germline assignment: CDR1 MNHEY and CDR2 SVGAGI. CDR3: CASSTPGLAGEF. CDR3 DNA: TGTGCCAGCAGTACGCCGGGACTAGCGGGAGAATTT.

The chain's CDR3 is CASSPSSGRAIYNEQFF. Written as DNA, the CDR3 is TGTGCCAGCAGCCCCTCTAGCGGGAGGGCCATCTACAATGAGCAGTTCTTC. The chain couples TRBV4-2 to TRBJ2-1; 12 nucleotides agree with TRBD2. The CDR3 has 17 amino acids. V lost 4 bases and J lost 3; bases outside the gene matches: 7. Germline values: CDR1 LGHNA, CDR2 YNFKEQ.

CDR3 amino acids: CASSEALQFGNTIYF. For the CDR3, the DNA is TGTGCCAGCAGTGAAGCGCTACAGTTTGGAAACACCATATATTTT. The genes are TRBV6-1 and TRBJ1-3; D is undetermined. The V end was cut by 0 bases, the J end by 3 bases, with 9 bases between. Per germline, CDR1 MNHNS and CDR2 SASEGT. This CDR3 is built from 15 residues.

The rearrangement joins TRBV7-6 to TRBJ2-7; 7 nucleotides line up with TRBD2. Germline lookup yields CDR1 SGHVS and CDR2 FNYEAQ. After removal of 1 base from V and 2 bases from J, the junction contained 11 bases not matched to a gene. This CDR3 comprises 17 residues. The CDR3 nucleotides read TGTGCCAGCAGCTTAGATTCGGCGCCCGCGGGGGCCTACGAGCAGTACTTC. Residues: CASSLDSAPAGAYEQYF.

This clone was seen ten or more times. V gene TRBV10-2 combines with J gene TRBJ1-2, with TRBD1 as a possible D gene (6 bases). The germline gives CDR1 WSHSY, CDR2 SAAADI. V shed 8 bases and J shed 8 bases, with 15 bases lying between them. The CDR3 is made up of 12 amino acids. The CDR3, as DNA: TGCGCCAGCCGGGGGGGGCCCCCAGGCTACACCTTC. Its translation is CASRGGPPGYTF.

The gene calls are TRBV6-1 and TRBJ2-1; 10 bases map to TRBD2. This CDR3 spans 16 amino acids. V trimming: 3 bases; J trimming: 3 bases; junction bases outside the gene matches: 5. The germline V gene has CDR1 MNHNS and CDR2 SASEGT. CDR3 sequence: CASSDISGRSYNEQFF. CDR3 coding DNA: TGTGCCAGCAGTGACATTAGCGGGAGGAGCTACAATGAGCAGTTCTTC.